This T cell receptor beta chain was recovered during a study of blood T cell repertoires in COVID-19. Some clones are missing from TCRdb's copy, which holds only in-frame ones; the method was immunoSEQ multiplex PCR. The data contain a few hundred thousand clones, 80% to 90% of them singletons. CDR3 length equals 18 residues. Germline CDR1 and CDR2: SGHTA and FQGNSA. After removal of 4 bases from V and 5 bases from J, the junction contained 11 bases not matched to a gene. This sequence originates from a man older than 75 with acute or convalescent COVID-19. Sequenced material: peripheral blood. V and J are TRBV7-2 and TRBJ2-2; 12 bases map to TRBD2. CDR3 region: CASSSVYLAGGVTGELFF. Here the CDR3 DNA reads TGTGCCAGCAGCTCCGTGTACCTAGCGGGAGGGGTGACCGGGGAGCTGTTTTTT.